These 19 T cell receptor beta chains were all obtained from the same sample, sequenced in a study of T cells in localized non-small cell lung cancer. The method was immunoSEQ multiplex PCR; TCRdb's version includes in-frame clones alone and lacks a portion of them. The data contain roughly 40,000 clones, 65% to 90% of them seen just once; the ten biggest clones take up almost 8%. The sample in question was PBMCs, obtained before any cancer treatment. These receptors were obtained from a man between 40 and 70 years old with stage II lung adenocarcinoma.

This clone showed up just a few times. V and J are TRBV19 and TRBJ2-5; D remains unclear. This CDR3 region has 14 residues. The V gene's germline CDR1 is LNHDA and CDR2 SQIVND (reference sequence). The ends were cut back, 1 base at V and 3 bases at J, with 9 bases in the middle. The CDR3 DNA is TGTGCCAGTAGTATAGGTCGGCAGAAAGAGACCCAGTACTTC. Its protein product is CASSIGRQKETQYF.

This clone was found a few times. The chain links TRBV5-5 to TRBJ2-3; D is possibly TRBD1 (6 bases). CDR3 length equals 14 residues. Looked up from germline, CDR1 is SGHKS and CDR2 is YYEKEE (reference sequence). The germline V and J ends were trimmed by 4 bases and 0 bases, with 9 bases remaining between them. The CDR3 here is CASSVDRSTDTQYF. The CDR3 coding sequence is TGTGCCAGCAGCGTGGACAGAAGCACAGATACGCAGTATTTT.

Notes on this clone: Other DNA sequences of this sample code for an identical CDR3. J is TRBJ2-2 and V is TRBV9; D is uncertain. The CDR3 extends over 12 amino acids. CDR1 is SGDLS and CDR2 is YYNGEE in the germline V gene. Trimming removed 3 bases at V and 2 bases at J, with 2 bases between. The CDR3 region has the DNA TGTGCCAGCAGCGCTAACACCGGGGAGCTGTTTTTT. Its translation is CASSANTGELFF. The variable domain in full, completed from reference TRBV9 and TRBJ2-2, reads DSGVTQTPKHLITATGQRVTLRCSPRSGDLSVYWYQQSLDQGLQFLIQYYNGEERAKGNILERFSAQQFPDLHSELNLSSLELGDSALYFCASSANTGELFFGEGSRLTVL.

The chain combines TRBV5-4 with TRBJ2-1; D perhaps matches TRBD2 (6 bases). Trimming took 2 bases from V and 4 from J, leaving 10 bases between them. CDR3 length equals 14 residues. Looked up from germline, CDR1 is SGHNT and CDR2 is YYREEE (reference sequence). The CDR3 loop is CASSLPGLYNEQFF. CDR3 DNA sequence: TGTGCCAGCAGCTTACCGGGACTTTACAATGAGCAGTTCTTC.

The J gene is TRBJ2-1, the V gene TRBV6-5, with 8 bases identical to TRBD2. The V gene's germline CDR1 is MNHEY and CDR2 SVGAGI. Trimming cost V 7 bases and J 4 bases; bases outside gene matches: 9. This CDR3 has 15 amino acids. The DNA of the CDR3 is TGTGCCAGCAATGCCCCGGGACTAGGTTACAATGAGCAGTTCTTC. Translated: CASNAPGLGYNEQFF.

The DNA for the CDR3 is TGTGCCAGCAGTGTTGGTGCGGGCTACACCTTC. The encoded protein is CASSVGAGYTF. The chain is built from TRBV2 and TRBJ1-2, with D unresolved. V was clipped by 4 bases and J by 8 bases, with 8 bases between them. The CDR3 consists of 11 residues. Germline CDR1 is SNHLY and CDR2 is FYNNEI.

This clone is medium-sized by share. The chain joins TRBV5-6 to TRBJ1-6; possible D gene TRBD1, 5 bases. CDR1 and CDR2 from the germline V gene are SGHDT and YYEEEE. Trimming cost V 7 bases and J 0 bases, with 11 bases left between them. CDR3 length: 15 residues. CDR3 sequence reads: CASWDRSSYNSPLHF. The CDR3 DNA sequence: TGTGCCAGCTGGGACCGTTCCTCCTATAATTCACCCCTCCACTTT.

The chain carries TRBV7-6 and TRBJ2-1, with D possibly being TRBD2 (6 bases). Trimming took off 4 bases at V and 8 bases at J, with 21 bases between the two ends. The germline gives CDR1 SGHVS, CDR2 FNYEAQ. This CDR3 is built from 16 residues. The CDR3 spells CASSSAGLPAGDEQFF. In DNA, the CDR3 is TGTGCCAGCAGCTCGGCGGGGCTCCCGGCCGGAGATGAGCAGTTCTTC.

This rearrangement joins TRBV29-1 to TRBJ1-4, with D possibly matching TRBD1 (6 bases). The CDR3 extends over 13 amino acids. Per germline, CDR1 SQVTM and CDR2 ANQGSEA. V gave up 5 bases and J gave up 8 bases, with 15 bases separating them. The CDR3 nucleotides read TGCAGCGTTTGGAAACAGGGTAGAGAAAAACTGTTTTTT. Its translation is CSVWKQGREKLFF.

The chain joins TRBV6-5 to TRBJ1-2; D is undetermined. CDR1 is MNHEY and CDR2 is SVGAGI in the germline V gene. The length of the CDR3 is 14 residues. The germline V and J ends were trimmed by 5 bases and 3 bases, with 13 bases remaining between them. CDR3 region: CASSVGQADYGYTF. CDR3 coding DNA: TGTGCCAGCAGTGTTGGGCAGGCCGACTATGGCTACACCTTC.

V and J are TRBV6-5 and TRBJ2-5; D possibly uses TRBD1 or TRBD2 (5 bases each). With 6 bases removed from V and 3 bases from J, the gap between germline ends came to 11 bases. The length of the CDR3 is 13 residues. The germline CDR1 and CDR2 sequences are MNHEY and SVGAGI. CDR3 loop: CASRKWGKETQYF. Here the CDR3 DNA reads TGTGCCAGCAGGAAGTGGGGGAAAGAGACCCAGTACTTC.

The V gene is TRBV28, the J gene TRBJ1-1; 7 nucleotides line up with TRBD1. From germline, CDR1 is MDHEN and CDR2 SYDVKM. This CDR3 has 14 residues. V trimming: 7 bases; J trimming: 0 bases; junction bases outside the gene matches: 5. Here the CDR3 DNA reads TGTGCCAGCACGACAGGGCCCATGAACACTGAAGCTTTCTTT. This translates into CASTTGPMNTEAFF.

Here the CDR3 reads CSARDRETQYF. Written as DNA, the CDR3 is TGCAGTGCTAGAGATCGAGAGACCCAGTACTTC. V gene TRBV20-1 combines with J gene TRBJ2-5; no clear D. Trimming removed 0 bases at V and 4 bases at J, with 3 bases between. The germline CDR1 and CDR2 sequences are DFQATT and SNEGSKA (reference sequence). This CDR3 comprises 11 residues.

The rearrangement uses TRBV7-9 and TRBJ2-1; a weak D match, TRBD2 (6 bases). Germline CDR1 SEHNR, CDR2 FQNEAQ (reference sequence). Trimming pared 5 bases from V and 7 bases from J, leaving 24 bases between. The CDR3 has 17 amino acids. The CDR3 DNA reads TGTGCCAGCAGCACCCGGCGGGACGAACCCCCTAGTAATGAGCAGTTCTTC. This translates into CASSTRRDEPPSNEQFF.

This clone was observed a few times. The V call is TRBV4-2, the J call TRBJ2-1; 13 bases map to TRBD2. The V gene end was trimmed by 1 base and the J gene end by 5 bases; junction bases not matched to a gene: 2. The CDR3 loop spans 16 amino acids. Per the germline V gene, CDR1 is LGHNA and CDR2 is YNFKEQ. The CDR3 region is CASSQVGLAGNNEQFF. The CDR3 bases are TGTGCCAGCAGCCAAGTGGGACTAGCGGGAAACAATGAGCAGTTCTTC.

A single count supports this clone. The chain uses TRBV2 and TRBJ2-1; TRBD1 aligns across 10 bases. This CDR3 contains 15 residues. CDR1 and CDR2 from the germline V gene are SNHLY and FYNNEI. The J segment lost 7 bases and the V segment lost 6 bases, leaving 9 bases of the junction unmatched. The CDR3 loop is CASSEREDRGNEQFF. The CDR3 DNA sequence: TGTGCCAGCAGCGAAAGAGAGGACAGGGGGAATGAGCAGTTCTTC.

The genes are TRBV10-1 and TRBJ2-5, with 10 positions matching TRBD2. The germline CDR1 and CDR2 sequences are WNHNN and SYGVQD (reference sequence). Trimming removed 6 bases from V and 2 bases from J; junction bases left unmatched: 12. The CDR3 is made up of 17 amino acids. For the CDR3, the DNA is TGCGCCAGCAGGGGTATGAAGACTAGCGGGCCGCAAGAGACCCAGTACTTC. This gives the protein CASRGMKTSGPQETQYF.

The chain joins TRBV10-3 to TRBJ1-6; maybe TRBD1 (6 bases). Germline CDR1 and CDR2: ENHRY and SYGVKD. The length of the CDR3 is 15 residues. V lost 3 bases and J 5 bases, leaving 11 bases between the germline ends. The CDR3 sequence: CAISDRGADNSPLHF. The DNA of the CDR3 is TGTGCCATCAGTGATCGGGGGGCCGATAATTCACCCCTCCACTTT.

The sample holds one count of this clone. The chain combines TRBV27 with TRBJ2-3, with 8 bases fitting TRBD1. CDR1 and CDR2 from the germline V gene are MNHEY and SMNVEV (reference sequence). Losses at the gene ends were 6 bases for V and 2 bases for J; bases not matched to a gene: 7. CDR3 length: 15 residues. DNA of the CDR3: TGTGCCAGCAGCGTACAGGGGGGCCCCACAGATACGCAGTATTTT. This sequence encodes CASSVQGGPTDTQYF.